Sequencing of this TCR beta chain was carried out in a study of shared clonotypes between healthy human individuals. Study summary: Donors had three CD4 naive, three CD4 memory, two CD8 naive and one CD8 memory plate apiece. Study-wide findings and caveats: A generally larger estimated richness was seen in naive subsets than in memory subsets. The study found 4.5% to 5% of naive CD4 clonotypes shared across four donors.

Method: immunoSEQ multiplex PCR; TCRdb's copy keeps in-frame clones and lacks some. The table has about 680,000 clones, about 92% seen once; the top ten hold about 24%. Notes on this clone: Its antigen remains unidentified.

In the naive CD8 group, cells lacked CD45RO and were positively selected for CCR7, so terminally differentiated effector memory CD45RA+ cells were left out. Germline V gene data show CDR1 as MNHEY and CDR2 as SMNVEV (reference sequence). CDR3 length: 12 amino acids. V was trimmed by 2 bases and J by 5 bases, leaving 5 bases between them. The origin of this receptor is a man aged 25 to 40 in good health. Material: naive CD8+ T cells sorted from blood. This sequence joins TRBV27 and TRBJ2-3; D call uncertain. Written as DNA, the CDR3 is TGTGCCAGCAGTTTACGAAAAGATACGCAGTATTTT. Encoded protein: CASSLRKDTQYF.